Below are 20 T cell receptor beta chains sequenced from a single sample in a study of spatial heterogeneity in lung cancer. Study-wide results and limits: The study found that expanded intratumoral alpha and beta TCR counts tracked tumor mutation counts.

The time point denotes: sample taken at primary tumor resection. Their specific antigens are unknown. A single record per CDR3 protein comes from TCRdb applying MiXCR to the 5' RACE reads. This sample has roughly 8,900 distinct CDR3 sequences; 8% to 10% occur once, and the top ten carry 9.5% to 15%. The sequenced sample was lung tumor tissue, obtained at surgery. These receptors were collected from a female donor with early-stage non-small cell lung cancer.

This clonotype counts as medium-sized. The rearrangement joins TRBV28 to TRBJ2-7; 9 bases line up with TRBD1. J lost 5 bases, V lost 5 bases, and 10 bases had no gene match. CDR1 is MDHEN and CDR2 is SYDVKM in the germline V gene. This CDR3 comprises 15 residues. CDR3 coding DNA: TGTGCCAGCAGTCGGGTACCGGGACAGGGTAACGAGCAGTACTTC. Its protein product is CASSRVPGQGNEQYF.

This clonotype appeared a few times. This chain connects TRBV12-2 to TRBJ2-7. TRBV12-2 is a recognized pseudogene. This CDR3 contains 15 residues. The CDR3: CASRLTPRYHYEQYF. The DNA of the CDR3 is TGTGCAAGTCGCTTAACGCCTAGGTACCACTACGAGCAGTACTTC.

The chain joins TRBV29-1 to TRBJ1-2; tentatively, D is TRBD1 (5 bases). Trimming left V 7 bases short and J 3 bases short, with 12 bases between. CDR1 is SQVTM, CDR2 ANQGSEA, per germline. The CDR3 covers 12 residues. The CDR3 DNA reads TGCAGCGGGCTCGTAGGGGACTATGGCTACACCTTC. Protein product: CSGLVGDYGYTF.

This clonotype was counted at least ten times. The chain combines TRBV7-8 with TRBJ1-3; TRBD1 is a possible D gene (5 bases). The V and J ends lost 5 bases and 0 bases respectively, with 11 bases between them. The CDR3 has 15 amino acids. Germline V gene lookup returns CDR1 SGHVS and CDR2 FQNEAQ. CDR3 in DNA: TGTGCCAGCAGCCCGACAGTCCACTCTGGAAACACCATATATTTT. It specifies CASSPTVHSGNTIYF.

The J gene is TRBJ2-5, the V gene TRBV11-2; no reliable D call. V shed 1 base and J shed 5 bases, with 14 bases lying between them. Germline V CDR1 and CDR2: SGHAT, FQNNGV. The CDR3 is 15 residues long. The CDR3 sequence is CASSLVGRPEETQYF. The CDR3, as DNA: TGTGCCAGCAGCTTAGTAGGGCGTCCGGAGGAGACCCAGTACTTC.

This clonotype was counted many times. V is TRBV5-5 and J is TRBJ2-7, with D possibly matching TRBD1 (5 bases). With 9 bases removed from V and 1 base from J, the gap between germline ends came to 20 bases. CDR3 length: 15 amino acids. Per the germline V gene, CDR1 is SGHKS and CDR2 is YYEKEE (reference sequence). The CDR3, as DNA: TGTGCCAACAGAATGGGGCTATTTCGTTCCTACGAGCAGTACTTC. This gives the protein CANRMGLFRSYEQYF.

This clonotype was counted many times. The rearrangement joins TRBV6-1 to TRBJ2-7; either TRBD1 or TRBD2 may supply D (6 bases each). Between the trimmed V and J ends, which lost 0 bases and 2 bases, there was a span of 11 bases. CDR3 length: 15 residues. Germline V gives CDR1 MNHNS, CDR2 SASEGT. CDR3 sequence reads: CASSEALEGAYEQYF. DNA of the CDR3: TGTGCCAGCAGTGAAGCGTTGGAGGGGGCCTACGAGCAGTACTTC.

This clonotype was found many times. V gene TRBV11-2 combines with J gene TRBJ1-4; the D is unclear. Trimming left V 0 bases short and J 0 bases short, with 11 bases between. CDR1 SGHAT and CDR2 FQNNGV come from the germline V gene. The CDR3 length is 17 residues. For the CDR3, the DNA is TGTGCCAGCAGCTTAGATTGGGAGGATGCAACTAATGAAAAACTGTTTTTT. It codes for CASSLDWEDATNEKLFF. The whole variable domain, remainder taken from reference TRBV11-2 and TRBJ1-4, is EAGVAQSPRYKIIEKRQSVAFWCNPISGHATLYWYQQILGQGPKLLIQFQNNGVVDDSQLPKDRFSAERLKGVDSTLKIQPAKLEDSAVYLCASSLDWEDATNEKLFFGSGTQLSVL.

Here the CDR3 reads CSVDGPVHEQYF. In nucleotides, the CDR3 is TGCAGCGTTGATGGCCCGGTCCACGAGCAGTACTTC. The chain couples TRBV29-1 to TRBJ2-7; unclear D gene. The germline gives CDR1 SQVTM, CDR2 ANQGSEA. Deletions cut 3 bases from V and 5 bases from J, with 11 bases between. This CDR3 is 12 amino acids long.

This clonotype has a count of ten or more. The chain links TRBV7-9 to TRBJ2-5, with TRBD2 identical over 7 bases. Germline lookup yields CDR1 SEHNR and CDR2 FQNEAQ (reference sequence). The CDR3 has 14 residues. V shed 0 bases and J 4 bases; nucleotides not matched to a gene: 2. The chain's CDR3 is CASSLATSRETQYF. CDR3 coding DNA: TGTGCCAGCAGCTTAGCGACTAGCAGAGAGACCCAGTACTTC.

In its sample, this clonotype was seen a few times. The chain links TRBV20-1 to TRBJ2-2; either TRBD1 or TRBD2 may supply D (6 bases each). V shed 3 bases and J shed 3 bases, with 11 bases lying between them. CDR1 is DFQATT and CDR2 is SNEGSKA in the germline V gene (reference sequence). The CDR3 is 14 amino acids. The CDR3 nucleotides read TGCAGTGCTAGTACGGGGGCTTACACCGGGGAGCTGTTTTTT. This encodes CSASTGAYTGELFF.

The rearrangement joins TRBV20-1 to TRBJ1-6, with D possibly being TRBD1 (5 bases). Germline lookup yields CDR1 DFQATT and CDR2 SNEGSKA (reference sequence). The CDR3 runs to 16 residues. Between the trimmed V and J ends, which lost 1 base and 10 bases, there was a span of 20 bases. Written as DNA, the CDR3 is TGCAGTGCTAGAGTTGGGGGGGTAGGGACGGCCTCACCCCTCCACTTT. Translating gives CSARVGGVGTASPLHF.

This clonotype is medium-sized. V usage is TRBV18 and J usage is TRBJ2-7, with unresolved D. V shed 3 bases and J shed 0 bases, with 9 bases lying between them. This CDR3 comprises 14 residues. Germline values: CDR1 KGHSH, CDR2 LQKENI. CDR3 sequence reads: CASSPGYGSYEQYF. The CDR3 region has the DNA TGTGCCAGCTCACCTGGGTACGGCTCCTACGAGCAGTACTTC.

This clonotype is medium-sized (0.01 to 0.1%) by share. The chain employs TRBV7-2 and TRBJ2-3, with D perhaps TRBD1 or TRBD2 (6 bases each). The length of the CDR3 is 14 residues. With 7 bases removed from V and 4 bases from J, the gap between germline ends came to 15 bases. Germline V CDR1 and CDR2: SGHTA, FQGNSA. The CDR3 DNA reads TGTGCCAGCATGCCCCGGGGGCGGCCAGATACGCAGTATTTT. Translating gives CASMPRGRPDTQYF.

There are a few counts of this clonotype. This chain uses TRBV7-9 with TRBJ1-1; D remains ambiguous. The CDR3 extends over 11 amino acids. CDR1 is SEHNR, CDR2 FQNEAQ, per germline (reference sequence). V dropped 8 bases and J dropped 7 bases, with 11 bases sitting between them. In DNA, the CDR3 is TGTGCCAGCGCCCGGGAGGGTGAAGCTTTCTTT. Protein: CASAREGEAFF.

In DNA form, the CDR3 reads TGTGCCAGCAGCGTAGGTTTTCCCGGCGAGCAGTACTTC. Its protein is CASSVGFPGEQYF. V usage is TRBV9 and J usage is TRBJ2-7; D is undetermined. CDR3 length: 13 amino acids. V was shortened by 0 bases and J by 6 bases, with 10 bases between the two germline ends. Germline CDR1 is SGDLS and CDR2 is YYNGEE.

In this sample, this clonotype turned up many times. One end of the junction is discordant with germline, which a read error may explain. The chain couples TRBV30 to TRBJ1-5; D is undetermined. Germline lookup yields CDR1 GTSNPN and CDR2 SVGIG (reference sequence). This CDR3 has 14 amino acids. CDR3: CAWSPGSLIQPRHF. In DNA form, the CDR3 reads TGTGCCTGGAGTCCCGGGTCTCTCATTCAGCCCCGGCATTTT.

The V gene is TRBV29-1, the J gene TRBJ2-1; 10 bases align to TRBD1. Germline CDR1 reads SQVTM; CDR2 reads ANQGSEA. CDR3 length: 14 residues. The V and J ends lost 1 base and 7 bases, in that order; junction bases with no gene match: 4. In nucleotides, the CDR3 is TGCAGCGTTGAAGGTGACAGGGGGCGAAATGAGCAGTTCTTC. Its translation: CSVEGDRGRNEQFF.

This clonotype is termed medium-sized. The J gene is TRBJ1-4, the V gene TRBV12-3 or TRBV12-4; D unresolved. V lost 5 bases to trimming and J lost 7 bases, with 14 bases between them. The CDR3 is made up of 14 amino acids. The CDR3 region is CASSSAGFFEKLFF. The CDR3 nucleotides read TGTGCCAGCAGTAGTGCGGGTTTCTTTGAAAAACTGTTTTTT.

A few counts support this clonotype. The gene calls are TRBV6-5 and TRBJ2-1; the D gene is possibly TRBD1 (6 bases). V was cut by 4 bases and J by 12 bases, with 13 bases left in between. CDR3 length: 12 residues. Germline V gene data show CDR1 as MNHEY and CDR2 as SVGAGI. In nucleotides, the CDR3 is TGTGCCAGCAGTTCCGGGACAAGGGGGCAGTTCTTC. Its translation: CASSSGTRGQFF.